This is a list of T cell receptor beta chains from one sample in a study of T cell responses to AZD1222 COVID-19 vaccine. This table comes from immunoSEQ multiplex PCR, and its TCRdb copy is limited to in-frame clones, with some not included. The sample consists of 60,000 to 90,000 clones, more than 60% of them appearing once. The sequencing here drew on peripheral blood, taken 28 days after the second dose of the MenACWY control vaccine. Receptors originate from an adult who received the MenACWY meningococcal vaccine as a control. Each CDR3 is given without its conserved first and last residue. D genes are given only for firm matches.

CDR3,D,J,V,length
ASSTHSGRAERQF,TRBD2,TRBJ2-1,TRBV25-1,13
AIRPRTNTGELF,NA,TRBJ2-2,TRBV10-3,12
ASSQGRRVGQF,NA,TRBJ2-1,TRBV13,11
ASSLYNEQF,NA,TRBJ2-1,TRBV6-1,9
SAPGGGETQY,NA,TRBJ2-5,TRBV29-1,10
ASSPSGDTQY,NA,TRBJ2-3,TRBV18,10
SVEEGSHGYT,NA,TRBJ1-2,TRBV29-1,10
AISATRGQGEETQY,TRBD1,TRBJ2-5,TRBV10-3,14
SARPGQNVNTEAF,TRBD1,TRBJ1-1,TRBV29-1,13
ASSPPAGTNYGYT,NA,TRBJ1-2,TRBV18,13
ASSLSTGGVETQY,TRBD1,TRBJ2-5,TRBV28,13
AISGDRRYGYT,TRBD1,TRBJ1-2,TRBV10-3,11
ATLWTGELF,NA,TRBJ2-2,TRBV11-2,9
ASSPPTGGKNEQF,TRBD1,TRBJ2-1,TRBV18,13
ASSFGTAYEQY,TRBD1,TRBJ2-7,TRBV7-8,11
ASSEYAGVGETQY,NA,TRBJ2-5,TRBV25-1,13
ASSYLGNQPQH,NA,TRBJ1-5,TRBV6-2/TRBV6-3,11
ASSLLRGGGYT,NA,TRBJ1-2,TRBV28,11
ASSQLPQDTEAF,NA,TRBJ1-1,TRBV5-5,12
ASSQVLEYEQY,NA,TRBJ2-7,TRBV4-1,11
ASSVLTGASTDTQY,NA,TRBJ2-3,TRBV9,14
ASRPDTFSGEAF,NA,TRBJ1-1,TRBV5-1,12
ASSLGLAALGINTGELF,TRBD2,TRBJ2-2,TRBV28,17
ASSFTGQGVGGYT,TRBD1,TRBJ1-2,TRBV7-2,13
ASSPRGKPTGELF,NA,TRBJ2-2,TRBV6-6,13
ASSLGSIAAQY,NA,TRBJ2-3,TRBV5-1,11
ASSRGVEAF,NA,TRBJ1-1,TRBV2,9
ASSLRANTEAF,NA,TRBJ1-1,TRBV7-2,11
ASSTGTGNEKLF,TRBD1,TRBJ1-4,TRBV5-1,12